Included here is one T cell receptor (beta chain) sequence, with context. Production of TCR beta cDNA relied on 5'RACE template switching with UMIs. TCRdb reprocessed the 5' RACE reads and keeps a single row for each CDR3 protein, giving no DNA. Its clone listing holds hundreds of thousands of distinct CDR3 sequences. The CDR3 is made up of 16 amino acids. Per germline, CDR1 LGHDT and CDR2 YNNKEL (reference sequence). This sample was taken from a study of T cells expressing NK-cell markers. About the research overall: Each TCR beta repertoire originated in sorted T cells that were CD3+CD56+NKG2C+, CD3+CD56+NKG2C- or CD3+CD56-NKG2C+.

V and J are TRBV3-1 and TRBJ2-1; there is no DNA to check the TCRdb D call of TRBD2. The material sequenced was blood T cells: a sorted CD56 or NKG2C T cell subset, CD4+ or CD8+ T cells, or bulk PBMC T cells (not recorded which). The sequence derives from a man aged 18 to 69 in good health. This CDR3 reads CASSRGLAGQNNEQFF.